This T cell receptor beta chain appears in the sequencing data of a study of beta chain features in type 1 diabetes (dated by TCRdb to 2017 to 2018). Broadly, across the study: Mean age, gender distribution, total cell number and subset yield did not differ between patients and healthy donors. Across all samples, some 99 million sorted cells were examined, and cell number per subset correlated strongly with RNA yield. In the study, recently diagnosed type 1 diabetes patients and matched healthy donors were compared on the TCRB repertoires of their sorted circulating CD4+ T cell subsets. Regulatory and stem cell-like memory subsets were isolated from only 8 patients and roughly eight healthy donors, whereas naive and central memory subsets came from all 30 or so donors. What the study reported, not specific to this receptor: A moderate but significant shortening of TCRB CDR3 length was observed in type 1 diabetes patients in all four CD4+ subsets. Shorter templates might be favored by PCR, yet because patient and control samples were amplified and corrected together, any such skew would affect both groups equally. Because cDNA was sequenced instead of genomic DNA, highly expressing activated cells could be over-represented, though the groups showed no difference in activation or CD3 levels. Naive, central memory and regulatory TCRB repertoires appeared to be more alike among patients than among healthy donors. Patients with type 1 diabetes made fewer insertions and deleted more nucleotides at VDJ recombination sites, implying thymic rearrangement abnormalities. Because the HLA sub-analyses included only small numbers of individuals, any influence of HLA type on TCRB rearrangement was left unresolved.

The entire amount of isolated RNA was reverse transcribed using the High Capacity cDNA Reverse Transcription Kit, so the sequenced TCRB transcripts were expressed ones. Deep immunoSEQ sequencing was applied to naive, central memory and regulatory T cell samples, giving an average of roughly 3.5 million total reads per sample. Sorted cells were lysed in RLT buffer and RNA was extracted with DNase-treated RNeasy Micro or Mini kits, depending on cell number. Each cell subset was processed on its own to prevent cross-contamination, while patient and healthy donor samples were processed together. TCRB sequences were amplified from cDNA with the immunoSEQ multiplex PCR, producing 87-bp fragments spanning the CDR3 region. Sequencing of the amplicons was performed on the Illumina HiSeq platform. The study's own analysis went as follows. Synthetic template baselines were used to correct PCR bias computationally, reads within Hamming distance 2 were collapsed, and singletons that could not be merged were discarded. Reads were aligned to IMGT to assign V, D and J genes, CDR3 length, and insertions or deletions at six rearrangement sites. Clonotype counts were normalized to sorted cell number within each subset before computing true diversity and Gini coefficients with the tcR R package. The overlap coefficient, calculated on TCRB nucleotide sequences, was used to quantify repertoire sharing. Out-of-frame TCRB sequences from naive cells were analyzed to stand in for the pre-selection repertoire. TCRdb carries this immuneACCESS record with in-frame sequences only. Its versions omit some clonotypes, under half of them owing to an unresolved V gene in the studies checked, with the rest unexplained. That table supplies the V and J calls and clone size; D and trimming were determined from the DNA. The sample contains about 350,000 clones, less than 20% of them found a single time. Approximately 0.043% of the sample is in the top ten clones.

A single peripheral blood draw of approximately 120 mL on average was collected from each donor into heparinised tubes. A BD FACSAria II and a panel including CD45RO, CCR7, CD25, CD127, CD95 and CD27 were used to sort naive, central memory, regulatory and stem cell-like memory CD4+ T cells. Purity was above 98% for every sorted population. PBMCs were separated immediately by Lymphoprep density gradient centrifugation and were stained directly, without being cultured. So that batch effects would be minimized, each experiment stained and sorted samples in pairs, pairing one healthy donor with one patient. Measured from the cysteine to the phenylalanine, the CDR3 is 13 residues long. The entry retains the CDR3 DNA only, 39 bases that are in frame from base 1. CDR1 and CDR2 are read off the germline V gene (reference sequence) as SGHNT and YYREEE. V and J are truncated by 0 bases and 4 bases respectively, leaving an intervening sequence of 7 bases.

There are a few counts of this clone. Its antigen is unknown. Base-call qualities are not available, and no considerably larger clone is one nucleotide away. This TCR came from a woman under 30 in good health. The V gene is TRBV5-4 and the J gene is TRBJ1-2, with the D gene not clear enough to name. The specimen sequenced was naive CD4+ T cells from blood. The cell subset or site label for this specimen denotes: true naive CD4+ T cells. The CDR3 reads as follows: CASSLGGSYGYTF. The DNA reads as follows: TGTGCCAGCAGCTTGGGTGGGAGCTATGGCTACACCTTC. The CDR3, completed at both ends by the reference TRBV5-4 and TRBJ1-2 genes, gives the full variable domain ETGVTQSPTHLIKTRGQQVTLRCSSQSGHNTVSWYQQALGQGPQFIFQYYREEENGRGNFPPRFSGLQFPNYSSELNVNALELDDSALYLCASSLGGSYGYTFGSGTRLTVV.